These 5 T cell receptor beta chains were all obtained from the same sample, sequenced in a study of early stage breast cancer tumors (dated by TCRdb to the late 2010s). Library generation was performed with the immunoSEQ multiplex PCR assay. TCRdb's version of the immuneACCESS table is confined to in-frame rearrangements and falls short of the full clone set. An unresolved V gene accounts for under half of the shortfall where checked; the remainder is of unknown origin. Within this sample are about 31,000 clones, with roughly four fifths of them counted one time only. Together, the top ten hold about 4.7% of the sample. The sample consisted of blood. The receptor set was obtained from a person in their forties with breast cancer.

J is TRBJ1-2 and V is TRBV2, with TRBD1 matching 7 bases. The CDR3 length is 14 residues. V lost 6 bases and J lost 4; bases outside the gene matches: 8. Per the germline V gene, CDR1 is SNHLY and CDR2 is FYNNEI. The CDR3 DNA reads TGTGCCAGCAGCCGGGACAGATCAATCTATGGCTACACCTTC. Protein: CASSRDRSIYGYTF. Full variable domain (outside the CDR3, taken from reference TRBV2 and TRBJ1-2): EPEVTQTPSHQVTQMGQEVILRCVPISNHLYFYWYRQILGQKVEFLVSFYNNEISEKSEIFDDQFSVERPDGSNFTLKIRSTKLEDSAMYFCASSRDRSIYGYTFGSGTRLTVV.

The chain carries TRBV5-6 and TRBJ2-7; 11 nucleotides agree with TRBD1. The junction had 2 bases not matched to a gene; V was cut back by 2 bases and J by 4 bases. CDR3 length: 14 amino acids. Per the germline V gene, CDR1 is SGHDT and CDR2 is YYEEEE. The CDR3 DNA is TGTGCCAGCAGCTTCGGGACAGGGGGATACGAGCAGTACTTC. Its translation: CASSFGTGGYEQYF.

This clone turned up a few times. The chain carries TRBV18 and TRBJ2-5; D gene unclear. Trimming shortened V by 0 bases and J by 2 bases, and 10 bases separated the two germline ends. The CDR3 extends over 15 amino acids. Germline CDR1 KGHSH, CDR2 LQKENI. The DNA of the CDR3 is TGTGCCAGCTCACCACCTGTAACTACACAAGAGACCCAGTACTTC. Translation: CASSPPVTTQETQYF. The full variable domain, its missing parts supplied by reference TRBV18 and TRBJ2-5, is NAGVMQNPRHLVRRRGQEARLRCSPMKGHSHVYWYRQLPEEGLKFMVYLQKENIIDESGMPKERFSAEFPKEGPSILRIQQVVRGDSAAYFCASSPPVTTQETQYFGPGTRLLVL.

As DNA, the CDR3 is TGCGCCAGCAGCCTTGTTCGGGAAACTGAAGCTTTCTTT. It codes for CASSLVRETEAFF. The V gene is TRBV5-1, the J gene TRBJ1-1; D uncertain. Trimming cost V 4 bases and J 5 bases, with 12 bases left between them. Germline loops: CDR1 SGHRS, CDR2 YFSETQ. The CDR3 is made up of 13 amino acids.

The chain employs TRBV18 and TRBJ2-1; 12 bases are a match to TRBD2. Trimming cost V 4 bases and J 4 bases; bases outside gene matches: 2. Looked up from germline, CDR1 is KGHSH and CDR2 is LQKENI. The CDR3 is 15 residues long. CDR3 sequence: CASSRTSGAYNEQFF. CDR3 DNA sequence: TGTGCCAGCTCACGGACTAGCGGGGCGTACAATGAGCAGTTCTTC.